This T cell receptor beta chain was sequenced for a study of identical twins. Trimming took off 2 bases at V and 5 bases at J, with 22 bases between the two ends. The germline CDR1 and CDR2 sequences are SGHVS and FNYEAQ. The CDR3 covers 18 residues. TCRdb re-analysed the 5' RACE reads in MiXCR, keeping a single row per CDR3 protein. The sample comprises some 560,000 distinct CDR3 sequences, 9% to 10% of which are singletons, and approximately 3% rests with the top ten. Findings of the study overall: An excess of low generation probability was shown by twin-shared out-of-frame alpha sequences.

This clonotype appeared many times. Its antigen remains unidentified. The donor group consisted entirely of healthy Caucasians. In addition, the sample was reused for a study of yellow fever vaccine responses in identical twins.

Sample: PBMCs. This chain links TRBV7-6 with TRBJ2-1; D gene unclear. This clonotype was obtained from a woman between 18 and 29 years old in good health. This CDR3 reads CASSLFVSGAVGNNEQFF. The CDR3 nucleotides are TGTGCCAGCAGCTTATTCGTGTCGGGTGCGGTTGGGAACAATGAGCAGTTCTTC.